This T cell receptor (beta chain) is from a study of OX40 agonist ivuxolimab in advanced cancers. Libraries were prepared by immunoSEQ multiplex PCR; TCRdb keeps only in-frame clonotypes and omits some of them. The table lists 75,000 to 90,000 clones, roughly 89% of them singletons. This clone was recorded a few times. The antigen remains undetermined. Points from the study as a whole: CD4+ and CD8+ T cells in blood underwent clonal expansion by week 6 at 0.1 to 3.0 mg/kg.

The V and J ends lost 6 bases and 11 bases respectively, with 13 bases between them. Germline V lookup: CDR1 MNHNS, CDR2 SASEGT. This CDR3 has 11 amino acids. The chain has TRBV6-1 and TRBJ1-1; possibly TRBD1 for D (5 bases). The clonotype was recovered from an adult with an advanced solid tumor such as melanoma, head and neck, liver or kidney cancer. This sample comprised CD4+ or CD8+ T cells sorted from blood, obtained in a trial of the OX40 agonist ivuxolimab. The CDR3 spells CASRRGADAFF. The CDR3 region has the DNA TGTGCCAGCAGAAGGGGCGCCGATGCTTTCTTT.